One and the same sample provided the 20 T cell receptor beta chains below, sequenced in a study of blood T cell repertoires in COVID-19. Method: immunoSEQ multiplex PCR; TCRdb's copy keeps in-frame clones and lacks some. The repertoire holds approximately 200,000 clones, with about 85% as singletons. Input material: peripheral blood. These receptors all come from a woman aged 55-69 years who had recovered from COVID-19.

The gene calls are TRBV6-6 and TRBJ1-3; D uncertain. The germline V and J ends were trimmed by 0 bases and 0 bases, with 9 bases remaining between them. CDR1 and CDR2 (germline): MNHNY, SVGAGI (reference sequence). The CDR3 totals 16 residues. CDR3 in DNA: TGTGCCAGCAGTTACTCGCCCACGAGCTCTGGAAACACCATATATTTT. Encoded protein: CASSYSPTSSGNTIYF.

The chain uses TRBV12-5 and TRBJ2-1; unclear D gene. CDR3 length equals 15 residues. CDR1 LGHNT and CDR2 FRNRAP come from the germline V gene. V lost 5 bases, J lost 0 bases, and 11 bases lay in between. CDR3 amino acids: CASGIRASSYNEQFF. In nucleotides, the CDR3 is TGTGCTAGTGGTATCAGAGCTAGCTCCTACAATGAGCAGTTCTTC. The full variable domain, rest sourced from reference TRBV12-5 and TRBJ2-1, is DARVTQTPRHKVTEMGQEVTMRCQPILGHNTVFWYRQTMMQGLELLAYFRNRAPLDDSGMPKDRFSAEMPDATLATLKIQPSEPRDSAVYFCASGIRASSYNEQFFGPGTRLTVL.

This chain links TRBV11-1 with TRBJ1-1, with TRBD1 identical over 7 bases. The V gene end was trimmed by 6 bases and the J gene end by 1 base; junction bases not matched to a gene: 8. CDR1 SGHAT and CDR2 FQDESV come from the germline V gene (reference sequence). The CDR3 runs to 15 residues. CDR3 sequence (DNA): TGTGCCAGCAGACACTACAGGGGCAAGAACACTGAAGCTTTCTTT. Translation: CASRHYRGKNTEAFF.

This chain links TRBV5-1 with TRBJ2-5; 8 nucleotides agree with TRBD2. The germline CDR1 and CDR2 sequences are SGHRS and YFSETQ. After removal of 1 base from V and 4 bases from J, the junction contained 3 bases not matched to a gene. This CDR3 region has 14 residues. CDR3 DNA sequence: TGCGCCAGCAGCTTGTTTACTAGCGGAGAGACCCAGTACTTC. It translates to CASSLFTSGETQYF. Drawing the rest from reference TRBV5-1 and TRBJ2-5, the complete variable domain is KAGVTQTPRYLIKTRGQQVTLSCSPISGHRSVSWYQQTPGQGLQFLFEYFSETQRNKGNFPGRFSGRQFSNSRSEMNVSTLELGDSALYLCASSLFTSGETQYFGPGTRLLVL.

The CDR3 here is CASSLNRDLRGANVLTF. CDR3 DNA: TGTGCCAGCAGCTTAAACAGGGACCTACGTGGGGCCAACGTCCTGACTTTC. The rearrangement uses TRBV11-2 and TRBJ2-6; D possibly corresponds to TRBD1 (6 bases). CDR3 length: 17 residues. Trimming cost V 2 bases and J 3 bases, with 14 bases left between them. Germline V gene data show CDR1 as SGHAT and CDR2 as FQNNGV.

The V and J genes are TRBV25-1 and TRBJ2-2, with 8 bases lining up with TRBD2. CDR3 size: 16 residues. The germline V gene encodes CDR1 MGHDK and CDR2 SYGVNS. V lost 8 bases, J lost 7 bases, and 15 bases stayed unmatched. Here the CDR3 reads CASGPSGRGVVGELFF. CDR3 DNA: TGTGCCAGCGGGCCAAGCGGGCGGGGGGTCGTCGGGGAGCTGTTTTTT.

The chain is built from TRBV15 and TRBJ1-5; D gene unclear. Trimming took 0 bases from V and 1 from J, leaving 4 bases between them. The CDR3 contains 14 residues. Germline V gene data show CDR1 as LNHNV and CDR2 as YYDKDF (reference sequence). The CDR3 bases are TGTGCCACCAGCAGAGAACAGAGCAATCAGCCCCAGCATTTT. It codes for CATSREQSNQPQHF.

This chain connects TRBV27 to TRBJ2-7; D might be TRBD2 (6 bases). The length of the CDR3 is 15 residues. Trimming cost V 6 bases and J 3 bases, with 18 bases left between them. CDR1 and CDR2 from the germline V gene are MNHEY and SMNVEV (reference sequence). The CDR3 sequence: CASRYRDSTYYEQYF. The CDR3 nucleotides read TGTGCCAGCAGGTACCGGGACTCTACATACTACGAGCAGTACTTC.

The chain combines TRBV29-1 with TRBJ2-5, with TRBD2 identical over 13 bases. Germline values: CDR1 SQVTM, CDR2 ANQGSEA. The CDR3 runs 18 residues. V shed 3 bases, J shed 1 base, and the junction held 11 bases outside the gene matches. In DNA form, the CDR3 reads TGCAGCGTTGATGGACTAGCGGGGGCGGGAGGTAGCCAAGAGACCCAGTACTTC. This codes for CSVDGLAGAGGSQETQYF. The full variable domain, its missing parts supplied by reference TRBV29-1 and TRBJ2-5, is SAVISQKPSRDICQRGTSLTIQCQVDSQVTMMFWYRQQPGQSLTLIATANQGSEATYESGFVIDKFPISRPNLTFSTLTVSNMSPEDSSIYLCSVDGLAGAGGSQETQYFGPGTRLLVL.

V usage is TRBV5-4 and J usage is TRBJ1-1; tentatively, D is TRBD1 (6 bases). Germline lookup yields CDR1 SGHNT and CDR2 YYREEE (reference sequence). V lost 0 bases to trimming and J lost 1 base, with 10 bases between them. The CDR3 totals 15 residues. Here the CDR3 DNA reads TGTGCCAGCAGCTTGGCTTCGGGACAGAACACTGAAGCTTTCTTT. Encoded protein: CASSLASGQNTEAFF.

The gene calls are TRBV3-1 (or the pseudogene TRBV3-2) and TRBJ2-3, with D possibly being TRBD1 (5 bases). The V end was cut by 6 bases, the J end by 4 bases, with 11 bases between. The CDR3 length is 13 residues. CDR1 LGHDT and CDR2 YNNKEL come from the germline V gene (reference sequence). This CDR3 is CASRQQGADTQYF. The DNA of the CDR3 is TGTGCCAGCAGGCAGCAAGGGGCAGATACGCAGTATTTT.

The chain links TRBV7-3 to TRBJ2-5; TRBD2 agrees at 7 bases. Germline lookup yields CDR1 SGHTA and CDR2 FQGTGA. The length of the CDR3 is 15 residues. V lost 5 bases and J lost 5; bases outside the gene matches: 11. CDR3 in DNA: TGTGCCAGCAGCCTAGGGACTACCCTAGGGGAGACCCAGTACTTC. Translation: CASSLGTTLGETQYF.

The chain uses TRBV5-4 and TRBJ2-5, with TRBD2 matching over 10 bases. This CDR3 has 15 residues. CDR1 SGHNT and CDR2 YYREEE come from the germline V gene (reference sequence). Losses at the gene ends were 5 bases for V and 5 bases for J; bases not matched to a gene: 9. CDR3 sequence: CASSPAGGPRETQYF. In nucleotides, the CDR3 is TGTGCCAGCAGTCCAGCGGGGGGGCCTCGGGAGACCCAGTACTTC.

On this clone itself: This specimen includes other DNA sequences encoding the same CDR3. The rearrangement uses TRBV5-1 and TRBJ1-2, with a tentative D call TRBD1 (5 bases). Between the trimmed V and J ends, which lost 4 bases and 4 bases, there was a span of 8 bases. The CDR3 totals 12 residues. CDR1 SGHRS and CDR2 YFSETQ come from the germline V gene. CDR3 sequence reads: CASSSDSYGYTF. CDR3 sequence (DNA): TGCGCCAGCAGCAGCGACAGCTATGGCTACACCTTC.

The genes are TRBV15 and TRBJ1-5; the match to TRBD1 covers 9 bases. The CDR3 extends over 14 amino acids. Germline CDR1 LNHNV, CDR2 YYDKDF (reference sequence). J lost 5 bases, V lost 6 bases, and 5 bases had no gene match. Written as DNA, the CDR3 is TGTGCCACCAGACCGGGACAGGGCTATCAGCCCCAGCATTTT. It specifies CATRPGQGYQPQHF. The variable domain in full, completed from reference TRBV15 and TRBJ1-5, reads DAMVIQNPRYQVTQFGKPVTLSCSQTLNHNVMYWYQQKSSQAPKLLFHYYDKDFNNEADTPDNFQSRRPNTSFCFLDIRSPGLGDTAMYLCATRPGQGYQPQHFGDGTRLSIL.

The chain couples TRBV5-4 to TRBJ2-7; possibly TRBD2 for D (7 bases). V dropped 2 bases and J dropped 2 bases, with 14 bases sitting between them. The CDR3 is made up of 15 amino acids. CDR1 and CDR2 (germline): SGHNT, YYREEE (reference sequence). CDR3 nucleotides: TGTGCCAGCAGCTTAGCCGGGGGGCCTACCTACGAGCAGTACTTC. It is translated as CASSLAGGPTYEQYF.

This clone showed up just once. The rearrangement links TRBV7-3 to TRBJ2-1; 7 bases agree with TRBD2. In germline, CDR1 is SGHTA, CDR2 FQGTGA. V shed 5 bases and J 0 bases; nucleotides not matched to a gene: 7. There are 16 residues in the CDR3. The DNA for the CDR3 is TGTGCCAGCAGCCCCGGCGGGGGACGCTCCTACAATGAGCAGTTCTTC. Residues: CASSPGGGRSYNEQFF.

In its sample, this clone was seen once. The chain joins TRBV7-3 to TRBJ2-5, with 7 bases fitting TRBD2. The germline V gene encodes CDR1 SGHTA and CDR2 FQGTGA. The CDR3 loop spans 16 amino acids. V shed 3 bases, J shed 0 bases, and the junction held 7 bases outside the gene matches. This CDR3 reads CASSFRHSGNQETQYF. For the CDR3, the DNA is TGTGCCAGCAGCTTCCGGCACAGCGGGAACCAAGAGACCCAGTACTTC. Supplemented by reference TRBV7-3 and TRBJ2-5, the full variable domain reads GAGVSQTPSNKVTEKGKYVELRCDPISGHTALYWYRQSLGQGPEFLIYFQGTGAADDSGLPNDRFFAVRPEGSVSTLKIQRTERGDSAVYLCASSFRHSGNQETQYFGPGTRLLVL.

This sequence joins TRBV4-2 and TRBJ2-5; 8 bases map to TRBD2. V lost 1 base and J lost 3; bases outside the gene matches: 10. CDR1 and CDR2 from the germline V gene are LGHNA and YNFKEQ. There are 17 residues in the CDR3. The CDR3 region is CASSQGIAGRGEETQYF. The CDR3, as DNA: TGTGCCAGCAGCCAAGGGATCGCGGGGCGGGGGGAAGAGACCCAGTACTTC.

The chain has TRBV3-1 (or the pseudogene TRBV3-2) and TRBJ2-1; tentative D call: TRBD1 (5 bases). The V end was cut by 2 bases, the J end by 8 bases, with 13 bases between. Looked up from germline, CDR1 is LGHDT and CDR2 is YNNKEL (reference sequence). This CDR3 has 14 residues. CDR3 loop: CASSQRGGQDEQFF. CDR3 nucleotides: TGTGCCAGCAGCCAAAGGGGTGGTCAGGATGAGCAGTTCTTC.